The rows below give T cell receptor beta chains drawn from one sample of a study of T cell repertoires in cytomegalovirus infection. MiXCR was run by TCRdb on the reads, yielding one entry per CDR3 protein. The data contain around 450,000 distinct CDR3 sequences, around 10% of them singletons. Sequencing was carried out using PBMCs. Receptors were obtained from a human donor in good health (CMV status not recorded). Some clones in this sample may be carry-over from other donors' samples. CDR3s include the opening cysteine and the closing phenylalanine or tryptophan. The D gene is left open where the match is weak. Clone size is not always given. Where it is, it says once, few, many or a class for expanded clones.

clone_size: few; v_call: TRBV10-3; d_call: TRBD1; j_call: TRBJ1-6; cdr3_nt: TGTGCCATCAGCAGCCCCGACAGGGAAGATAATTCACCCCTCCACTTT; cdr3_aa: CAISSPDREDNSPLHF
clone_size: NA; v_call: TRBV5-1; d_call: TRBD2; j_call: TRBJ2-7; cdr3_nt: TGCGCCAGCAGCTCCGATAGCGGGCTGACCTACGAGCAGTACTTC; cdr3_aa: CASSSDSGLTYEQYF
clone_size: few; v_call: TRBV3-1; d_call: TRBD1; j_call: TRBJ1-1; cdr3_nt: TGTGCCAGCAGCCGCGGACAGGGTCCCATGAACACTGAAGCTTTCTTT; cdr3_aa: CASSRGQGPMNTEAFF
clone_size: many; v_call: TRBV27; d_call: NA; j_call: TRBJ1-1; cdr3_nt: TGTGCCAGCAGTTCCCCTCCGGCTAGACAGGCTTTCTTT; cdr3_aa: CASSSPPARQAFF
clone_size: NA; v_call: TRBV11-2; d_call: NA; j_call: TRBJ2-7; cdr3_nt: TGTGCCAGCAGCCGGACGGTTGGGGACTACGAGCAGTACTTC; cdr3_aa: CASSRTVGDYEQYF
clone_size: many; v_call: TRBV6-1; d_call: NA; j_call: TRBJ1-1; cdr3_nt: TGTGCCAGCAGTGAAGCCTTTCGGAACACTGAAGCTTTCTTT; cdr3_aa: CASSEAFRNTEAFF
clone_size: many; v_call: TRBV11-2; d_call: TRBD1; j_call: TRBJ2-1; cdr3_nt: TGTGCCAGCAGGAATCCGGGACAGGGGTTAGATGAGCAGTTCTTC; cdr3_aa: CASRNPGQGLDEQFF
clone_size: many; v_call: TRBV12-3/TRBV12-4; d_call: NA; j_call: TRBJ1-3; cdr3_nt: TGTGCCAGCAGCCGGACAGCCAGAAACACCATATATTTT; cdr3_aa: CASSRTARNTIYF
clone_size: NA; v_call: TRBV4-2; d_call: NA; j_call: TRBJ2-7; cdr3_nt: TGTGCCAGCAGCCAAAACAGGGAGACCTACGAGCAGTACTTC; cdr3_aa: CASSQNRETYEQYF
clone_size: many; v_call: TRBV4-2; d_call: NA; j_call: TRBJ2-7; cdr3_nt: TGTGCCAGCAGCCAAACCAGGGGCCCGACCTACGAGCAGTACTTC; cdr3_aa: CASSQTRGPTYEQYF
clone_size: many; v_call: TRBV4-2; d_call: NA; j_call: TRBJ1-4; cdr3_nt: TGTGCCAGCAGCCAAGATCACGACAGGCCTCGGGGTGAAAAACTGTTTTTT; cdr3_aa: CASSQDHDRPRGEKLFF
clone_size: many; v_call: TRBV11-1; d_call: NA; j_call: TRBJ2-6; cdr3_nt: TGTGCCAGCAGCTCGTTCTCTGGGGCCAACGTCCTGACTTTC; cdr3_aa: CASSSFSGANVLTF
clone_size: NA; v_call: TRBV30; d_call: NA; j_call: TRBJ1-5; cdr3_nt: TGTGCCTGGAGCGTACCCCCTACAGGGCCCAATCAGCCCCAGCATTTT; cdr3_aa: CAWSVPPTGPNQPQHF
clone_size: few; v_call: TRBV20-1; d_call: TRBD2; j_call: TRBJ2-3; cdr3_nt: TGCAGTGCTAGAGGCAAACTAGCGGGACTGGCAGATACGCAGTATTTT; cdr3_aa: CSARGKLAGLADTQYF
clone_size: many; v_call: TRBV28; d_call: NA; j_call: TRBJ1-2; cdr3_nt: TGTGCCAGCAGTTTAATTGTAGGAGGTATTTATGGCTACACCTTC; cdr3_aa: CASSLIVGGIYGYTF
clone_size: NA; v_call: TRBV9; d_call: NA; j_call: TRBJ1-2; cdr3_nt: TGTGCCAGCAGCGCCACCGACTTTCCCCGCGCCTATGGCTACACCTTC; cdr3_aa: CASSATDFPRAYGYTF
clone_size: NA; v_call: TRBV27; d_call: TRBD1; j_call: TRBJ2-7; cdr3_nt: TGTGCCAGCGGAGGACAGGGGCGTAACGAGCAGTACTTC; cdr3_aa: CASGGQGRNEQYF
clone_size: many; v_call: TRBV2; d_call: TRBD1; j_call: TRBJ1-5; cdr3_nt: TGTGCCAGCAGCGCGACAGGGCCCAATCAGCCCCAGCATTTT; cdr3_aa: CASSATGPNQPQHF